This T cell receptor (beta chain) derives from a study of cytomegalovirus exposure and HLA in healthy donors. Turning to the study itself: Caucasian-associated ancestry cluster membership applied to about four fifths of around 400 genotyped donors.

Trimming removed 7 bases at V and 5 bases at J, with 14 bases between. CDR3 length: 13 residues. The germline gives CDR1 SNHLY, CDR2 FYNNEI. Comments on this clone: The antigen is undetermined.

60 Vbeta and 13 Jbeta primers were used in PCR. TCRdb keeps only in-frame clones here, not all; method: immunoSEQ multiplex PCR. This sample has 140,000 or so clones; around 90% occur once, and the top ten carry roughly 0.53%. Notes on the study in general: Presence/absence analysis assumed near-uniform sequencing depth across donors. It was about 150 TCR beta chains that were listed as cytomegalovirus-associated. Later, an analysis showed that TCR beta chains associated with HLA were more clonally expanded than others that were equally common.

V and J are TRBV2 and TRBJ2-5; the D gene is possibly TRBD1 (7 bases). The material sequenced was PBMCs. This TCR derives from a woman between 40 and 55 years old in good health and CMV-seronegative. CDR3 DNA sequence: TGTGCCAGCACTCAGGGGGGCGGGGAGACCCAGTACTTC. This gives the protein CASTQGGGETQYF.